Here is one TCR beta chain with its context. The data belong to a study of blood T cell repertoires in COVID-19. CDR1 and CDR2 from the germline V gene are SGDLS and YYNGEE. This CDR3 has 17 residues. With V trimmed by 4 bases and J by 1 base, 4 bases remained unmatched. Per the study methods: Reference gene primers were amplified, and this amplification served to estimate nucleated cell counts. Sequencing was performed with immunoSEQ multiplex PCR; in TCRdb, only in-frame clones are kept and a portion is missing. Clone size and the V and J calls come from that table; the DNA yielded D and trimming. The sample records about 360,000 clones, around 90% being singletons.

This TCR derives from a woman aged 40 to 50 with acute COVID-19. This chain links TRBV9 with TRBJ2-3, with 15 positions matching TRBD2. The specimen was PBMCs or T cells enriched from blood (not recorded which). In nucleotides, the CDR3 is TGTGCCAGCAGCCTCGGACTAGCGGGGGGGGGCACAGATACGCAGTATTTT. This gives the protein CASSLGLAGGGTDTQYF.